This T cell receptor beta chain stems from a study of PD-1 blockade in classical Hodgkin lymphoma. Clones were sequenced by immunoSEQ multiplex PCR, and TCRdb holds only the in-frame ones, with some missing. Seen here are fewer than 15,000 clones, 70% to 90% observed once, and the top ten hold under 45%. With 2 bases clipped from V and 5 bases from J, the junction kept 5 bases outside the gene matches. CDR3 size: 16 residues. Germline V gene sequence: CDR1 MNHNS, CDR2 SASEGT. This clone has just one count. Following autologous stem cell transplantation, relapse occurred in every patient, and exposure to brentuximab vedotin varied.

Specimen: peripheral blood mononuclear cells (PBMCs), collected at baseline. The clonotype originates from a human donor with classical Hodgkin lymphoma. V and J are TRBV6-1 and TRBJ2-2; 10 nucleotides line up with TRBD2. The CDR3 DNA reads TGTGCCAGCAGTGAATTCCTAGCGGGGGTTACCGGGGAGCTGTTTTTT. This encodes CASSEFLAGVTGELFF.